Sequencing of this T cell receptor beta chain was carried out in a study of shared clonotypes between healthy human individuals. The CDR3 spans 16 residues. With 7 bases clipped from V and 2 bases from J, the junction kept 10 bases outside the gene matches. Germline V gene lookup returns CDR1 SGDLS and CDR2 YYNGEE. It was at deep level that the assay was run. Here immunoSEQ multiplex PCR was the method, and the copy in TCRdb shows in-frame clones only, minus some. The table shows around 1,900,000 clones, with approximately 92% occurring only once. Positive CCR7 selection of CD45RO-negative cells yielded the naive CD8 cells, and terminally differentiated effector memory CD45RA+ cells were excluded.

The chain couples TRBV9 to TRBJ1-2; 11 bases line up with TRBD1. This receptor was obtained from a man younger than 35 in good health. Some clones in this sample may be carry-over from other donors' samples. The sequencing input was naive CD8+ T cells from PBMCs. The CDR3 reads CASGRTGGVPNYGYTF. CDR3 sequence (DNA): TGTGCCAGCGGGAGGACAGGGGGCGTACCAAACTATGGCTACACCTTC.